This paragraph reports one T cell receptor (beta chain). The antigen is undetermined. The data are from a study of siplizumab effects on memory and regulatory T cells. For every sample, 90,000 to 100,000 TCR templates were assayed. Sequencing used immunoSEQ multiplex PCR; TCRdb keeps in-frame clones, though not all of them. The repertoire consists of about 100,000 clones, with 92% occurring once and the leading ten covering 0.55% to 0.85%. Germline CDR1 SGHTA, CDR2 FQGNSA. CDR3 length: 14 amino acids. V lost 2 bases and J lost 0, with 7 bases in between. Study-wide results and limits: Most alloreactive clones went unmapped to unstimulated subsets; only a minor fraction mapped.

The genes are TRBV7-2 and TRBJ1-1; D ambiguous. The sequence came from a human donor in good health. The sample taken for sequencing was Tregs sorted from blood. The CDR3 DNA is TGTGCCAGCAGCTTATGGGTGGTGAACACTGAAGCTTTCTTT. The encoded protein is CASSLWVVNTEAFF.